Listed below are T cell receptor beta chains from one sample, sequenced in a study of T-cell memory formation after mild COVID-19. TCRdb independently ran MiXCR on the 5' RACE reads; one entry per CDR3 protein. The sample consists of hundreds of thousands of distinct CDR3 sequences, around 25% of them appearing once. Sequenced sample: PBMCs or a T cell subset sorted from them (not recorded which). These receptors were collected from an adult woman who had mild COVID-19 (a few samples of this study predate the infection). Cell type and time point are not known. Both conserved end residues are part of each CDR3. A D gene is named only where the DNA matches it firmly. Size is omitted from some rows. Given values are once, few, many or a class for expanded clones.

DNA: TGTGCCAGCAGGGGGCTGACACTCGGCACCGGGGAGCTGTTTTTT
CDR3: CASRGLTLGTGELFF
J: TRBJ2-2
V: TRBV6-2/TRBV6-3
size: few
D: NA
length: 15

DNA: TGTGCCAGCAGTGACAGGGGATCTAGGCAGTACACCGGGGAGCTGTTTTTT
CDR3: CASSDRGSRQYTGELFF
J: TRBJ2-2
V: TRBV12-3/TRBV12-4
size: NA
D: TRBD1
length: 17

DNA: TGTGCCAGCAGCCTCACTAGCGCCTACACAGATACGCAGTATTTT
CDR3: CASSLTSAYTDTQYF
J: TRBJ2-3
V: TRBV12-3/TRBV12-4
size: many
D: TRBD2
length: 15

DNA: TGTGCCAGCAGTTTTAGTGGGCTCACTGAAGCTTTCTTT
CDR3: CASSFSGLTEAFF
J: TRBJ1-1
V: TRBV27
size: NA
D: NA
length: 13

DNA: TGTGCCAGCAGTTTCGATCCATTTGGGACAGAAGATAATTCACCCCTCCACTTT
CDR3: CASSFDPFGTEDNSPLHF
J: TRBJ1-6
V: TRBV12-3/TRBV12-4
size: NA
D: TRBD1
length: 18

DNA: TGTGCCAGCCACCCGGGACAGAGCAATCAGCCCCAGCATTTT
CDR3: CASHPGQSNQPQHF
J: TRBJ1-5
V: TRBV6-5
size: NA
D: TRBD1
length: 14

DNA: TGTGCCAGCAGCCTTACTAGCGGGAGGACCTACAATGAGCAGTTCTTC
CDR3: CASSLTSGRTYNEQFF
J: TRBJ2-1
V: TRBV6-6
size: NA
D: TRBD2
length: 16

DNA: TGCAGTGCAGCCGGATCTGGAAACACCATATATTTT
CDR3: CSAAGSGNTIYF
J: TRBJ1-3
V: TRBV20-1
size: many
D: NA
length: 12

DNA: TGTGCCAGCAGCGGGGGGACAAACCAAGAGACCCAGTACTTC
CDR3: CASSGGTNQETQYF
J: TRBJ2-5
V: TRBV9
size: NA
D: NA
length: 14

DNA: TGCGCCAGCAGCTTGGGTGCAGAACGGGCAGTCGCGGCAGATACGCAGTATTTT
CDR3: CASSLGAERAVAADTQYF
J: TRBJ2-3
V: TRBV5-1
size: many
D: NA
length: 18

DNA: TGTGCCAGCAGTCCCCGGGCCACTGGAAAACTGTTTTTT
CDR3: CASSPRATGKLFF
J: TRBJ1-4
V: TRBV6-5
size: NA
D: NA
length: 13

DNA: TGCAGTGCTAGAGATCTACTAGCGGGGACAGATACGCAGTATTTT
CDR3: CSARDLLAGTDTQYF
J: TRBJ2-3
V: TRBV20-1
size: few
D: TRBD2
length: 15

DNA: TGTGCCAGCAGCTGGTCAGTCCAAGAGACCCAGTACTTC
CDR3: CASSWSVQETQYF
J: TRBJ2-5
V: TRBV7-9
size: NA
D: NA
length: 13

DNA: TGTGCCAGCAGCCTTGACAGGGCTTCACCCCTCCACTTT
CDR3: CASSLDRASPLHF
J: TRBJ1-6
V: TRBV12-3/TRBV12-4
size: NA
D: TRBD1
length: 13

DNA: TGTGCCAGCAGCTCTACAGGGGGCGCCTACACTGAAGCTTTCTTT
CDR3: CASSSTGGAYTEAFF
J: TRBJ1-1
V: TRBV7-9
size: NA
D: TRBD1
length: 15

DNA: TGTGCCAGCAGTTACTCGTTGCCTATCACCGGGGAGCTGTTTTTT
CDR3: CASSYSLPITGELFF
J: TRBJ2-2
V: TRBV6-6
size: NA
D: NA
length: 15

DNA: TGCAGTGCCAAGCGGACCACCCTCTACGAGCAGTACTTC
CDR3: CSAKRTTLYEQYF
J: TRBJ2-7
V: TRBV20-1
size: once
D: NA
length: 13

DNA: TGCAGTGCGCCCGGGACTAGCGGGGGCCCTACGTACTTC
CDR3: CSAPGTSGGPTYF
J: TRBJ2-7
V: TRBV20-1
size: NA
D: TRBD2
length: 13

DNA: TGTGCCAGCAGTTTAGCGACGCCTATCTACACCGGGGAGCTGTTTTTT
CDR3: CASSLATPIYTGELFF
J: TRBJ2-2
V: TRBV12-3/TRBV12-4
size: few
D: NA
length: 16

DNA: TGTGCCACTCTGCGGGAGAGCGAGCAGTACTTC
CDR3: CATLRESEQYF
J: TRBJ2-7
V: TRBV6-2/TRBV6-3
size: few
D: TRBD2
length: 11

DNA: TGTGCCAGCAGCTTAGCGGCCGGAGTGAACTCGAACGAGCAGTACTTC
CDR3: CASSLAAGVNSNEQYF
J: TRBJ2-7
V: TRBV7-2
size: NA
D: NA
length: 16

DNA: TGTGCCATCAGTGAGCGGAGCGGGAGAGGCGCCGGGGAGCTGTTTTTT
CDR3: CAISERSGRGAGELFF
J: TRBJ2-2
V: TRBV10-3
size: few
D: TRBD2
length: 16

DNA: TGTGCCAGCAGCGTAGAGCCAGGAGTCTCCTACGAGCAGTACTTC
CDR3: CASSVEPGVSYEQYF
J: TRBJ2-7
V: TRBV9
size: few
D: NA
length: 15

DNA: TGCAGTGCTAGAGGGGCAGGCTCTGGAAACACCATATATTTT
CDR3: CSARGAGSGNTIYF
J: TRBJ1-3
V: TRBV20-1
size: NA
D: NA
length: 14

DNA: TGTGCCAGCTCACAAGGACAGAATGAAAAACTGTTTTTT
CDR3: CASSQGQNEKLFF
J: TRBJ1-4
V: TRBV18
size: few
D: NA
length: 13

DNA: TGTGCCAGCAGTGGCCGGGACAGGGTTTACTACGAGCAGTACTTC
CDR3: CASSGRDRVYYEQYF
J: TRBJ2-7
V: TRBV12-3/TRBV12-4
size: few
D: TRBD1
length: 15

DNA: TGTGCCAGCAGTTACACCAACTCCTACGAGCAGTACTTC
CDR3: CASSYTNSYEQYF
J: TRBJ2-7
V: TRBV12-3/TRBV12-4
size: NA
D: NA
length: 13

DNA: TGTGCCAGCAGCTTCCAGCGGGGCAACAATGAGCAGTTCTTC
CDR3: CASSFQRGNNEQFF
J: TRBJ2-1
V: TRBV5-6
size: NA
D: TRBD2
length: 14

DNA: TGTGCCAGCAGCTCACCGACCGGGACAGTATACGAGCAGTACTTC
CDR3: CASSSPTGTVYEQYF
J: TRBJ2-7
V: TRBV5-4
size: NA
D: TRBD1
length: 15

DNA: TGTGCCAGCAGTTACTCCAGCTATCAGCCCCAGCATTTT
CDR3: CASSYSSYQPQHF
J: TRBJ1-5
V: TRBV6-5
size: NA
D: NA
length: 13

DNA: TGCAGTGCAAAGGGGACAGGGTGGGCGCAAGAGACCCAGTACTTC
CDR3: CSAKGTGWAQETQYF
J: TRBJ2-5
V: TRBV20-1
size: NA
D: TRBD1
length: 15

DNA: TGTGCCAGCAGACCAGGGACAGGGTCCGGCGGGGAGCTGTTTTTT
CDR3: CASRPGTGSGGELFF
J: TRBJ2-2
V: TRBV7-2
size: NA
D: TRBD1
length: 15

DNA: TGTGCCAGCAGTTTTAACTTGGATCAGCCCCAGCATTTT
CDR3: CASSFNLDQPQHF
J: TRBJ1-5
V: TRBV12-3/TRBV12-4
size: NA
D: NA
length: 13

DNA: TGTGCCACCAGTGACCCCGGACTCAAAGAGACCCAGTACTTC
CDR3: CATSDPGLKETQYF
J: TRBJ2-5
V: TRBV24-1
size: NA
D: NA
length: 14

DNA: TGTGCCAGTAGACCCCCGGGACTAGCCCGAAATGAGCAGTTCTTC
CDR3: CASRPPGLARNEQFF
J: TRBJ2-1
V: TRBV19
size: few
D: TRBD2
length: 15

DNA: TGTGCCAGCTCACCCCGATACGCAGATACGCAGTATTTT
CDR3: CASSPRYADTQYF
J: TRBJ2-3
V: TRBV18
size: NA
D: NA
length: 13

DNA: TGTGCCAGCAGCATATCAGGAGGACAGGGGAATTTTGGGGCCAACGTCCTGACTTTC
CDR3: CASSISGGQGNFGANVLTF
J: TRBJ2-6
V: TRBV7-2
size: NA
D: TRBD1
length: 19

DNA: TGCAGTGCCCAGTACTCCTACAATGAGCAGTTCTTC
CDR3: CSAQYSYNEQFF
J: TRBJ2-1
V: TRBV20-1
size: few
D: NA
length: 12

DNA: TGTGCCAGTACCATTAGCCCTAACACCGGGGAGCTGTTTTTT
CDR3: CASTISPNTGELFF
J: TRBJ2-2
V: TRBV5-5
size: NA
D: NA
length: 14

DNA: TGTGCCAGCAGCTTGGGGACCGGATTTTATCAGCCCCAGCATTTT
CDR3: CASSLGTGFYQPQHF
J: TRBJ1-5
V: TRBV5-5
size: few
D: NA
length: 15

DNA: TGTGCCAGTAGTCCCGACCTGGCCGGGGAGCTGTTTTTT
CDR3: CASSPDLAGELFF
J: TRBJ2-2
V: TRBV19
size: few
D: NA
length: 13

DNA: TGTGCCAGCAGTTTATGGAGGGGGTATGAGCAGTTCTTC
CDR3: CASSLWRGYEQFF
J: TRBJ2-1
V: TRBV12-3/TRBV12-4
size: few
D: NA
length: 13

DNA: TGTGCCATCCACAGGGGCACTGAAGCTTTCTTT
CDR3: CAIHRGTEAFF
J: TRBJ1-1
V: TRBV10-3
size: few
D: TRBD1
length: 11

DNA: TGTGCCAGCAGTTACACTCCAGGGGACACCGGGGAGCTGTTTTTT
CDR3: CASSYTPGDTGELFF
J: TRBJ2-2
V: TRBV7-9
size: few
D: NA
length: 15

DNA: TGTGCCAGCAGCGTAGCGGAGCGGGGGTCCTACAATGAGCAGTTCTTC
CDR3: CASSVAERGSYNEQFF
J: TRBJ2-1
V: TRBV9
size: few
D: TRBD2
length: 16

DNA: TGTGCCAGCAGCTCGCCAGGGGTCCCTGAAGCTTTCTTT
CDR3: CASSSPGVPEAFF
J: TRBJ1-1
V: TRBV11-3
size: NA
D: NA
length: 13

DNA: TGTGCCAGCAGCGCGGCCCCAGGGGCAGATACGCAGTATTTT
CDR3: CASSAAPGADTQYF
J: TRBJ2-3
V: TRBV7-9
size: NA
D: NA
length: 14

DNA: TGCGCCAGCAGCCGGGGACTAGCGGGGGAACACGATGAGCAGTTCTTC
CDR3: CASSRGLAGEHDEQFF
J: TRBJ2-1
V: TRBV5-1
size: few
D: TRBD2
length: 16

DNA: TGCGCCAGCAGCTCCGACAGGAGAATAGCCAAAAACATTCAGTACTTC
CDR3: CASSSDRRIAKNIQYF
J: TRBJ2-4
V: TRBV5-1
size: few
D: NA
length: 16

DNA: TGTGCCAGCAGTTTTATAAATAACGAGCAGTACTTC
CDR3: CASSFINNEQYF
J: TRBJ2-7
V: TRBV12-3/TRBV12-4
size: NA
D: NA
length: 12

DNA: TGCGCCAGCAGCCAAGATGCCCTGGCAGGCAATGAGCAGTTCTTC
CDR3: CASSQDALAGNEQFF
J: TRBJ2-1
V: TRBV4-3
size: NA
D: NA
length: 15

DNA: TGCAGCGTTGCAATAACAGGGGAGCAGTTCTTC
CDR3: CSVAITGEQFF
J: TRBJ2-1
V: TRBV29-1
size: NA
D: NA
length: 11

DNA: TGTGCCAGCAGCTCACCCTCGTGGATCACTGAAGCTTTCTTT
CDR3: CASSSPSWITEAFF
J: TRBJ1-1
V: TRBV7-9
size: few
D: NA
length: 14

DNA: TGTGCCAGCAGTTATTTTCAAGGGAGCACTGAAGCTTTCTTT
CDR3: CASSYFQGSTEAFF
J: TRBJ1-1
V: TRBV6-5
size: NA
D: NA
length: 14

DNA: TGTGCCAGCAGCGACAGTTTGAGCTCTGGAAACACCATATATTTT
CDR3: CASSDSLSSGNTIYF
J: TRBJ1-3
V: TRBV9
size: NA
D: NA
length: 15

DNA: TGTGCCAGCAGTTCCATAACAGGGATGAACTCTGGGGCCAACGTCCTGACTTTC
CDR3: CASSSITGMNSGANVLTF
J: TRBJ2-6
V: TRBV6-5
size: NA
D: NA
length: 18

DNA: TGTGCCAGCAGCTTACGGACTAGCGGGAGGGGAGGAGATACGCAGTATTTT
CDR3: CASSLRTSGRGGDTQYF
J: TRBJ2-3
V: TRBV7-3
size: few
D: TRBD2
length: 17

DNA: TGCGCCAGCAGCCAAGATCTAGCGGGAGGGCCCTCCGGCGAGCAGTACTTC
CDR3: CASSQDLAGGPSGEQYF
J: TRBJ2-7
V: TRBV4-3
size: few
D: TRBD2
length: 17

DNA: TGTGCCAGCAGTGTGGGCAGATCCTACGAGCAGTACTTC
CDR3: CASSVGRSYEQYF
J: TRBJ2-7
V: TRBV19
size: NA
D: NA
length: 13